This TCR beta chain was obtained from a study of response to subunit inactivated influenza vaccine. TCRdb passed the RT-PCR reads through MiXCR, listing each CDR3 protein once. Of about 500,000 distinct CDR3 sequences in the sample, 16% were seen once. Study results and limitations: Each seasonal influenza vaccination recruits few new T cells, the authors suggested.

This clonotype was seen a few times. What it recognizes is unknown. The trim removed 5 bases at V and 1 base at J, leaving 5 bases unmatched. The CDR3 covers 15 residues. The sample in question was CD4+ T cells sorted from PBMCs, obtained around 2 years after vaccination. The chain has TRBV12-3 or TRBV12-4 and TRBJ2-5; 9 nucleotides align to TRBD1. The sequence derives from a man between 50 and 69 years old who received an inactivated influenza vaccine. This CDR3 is CASSPGQGGQETQYF. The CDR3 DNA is TGTGCCAGCAGTCCGGGACAGGGAGGCCAAGAGACCCAGTACTTC.